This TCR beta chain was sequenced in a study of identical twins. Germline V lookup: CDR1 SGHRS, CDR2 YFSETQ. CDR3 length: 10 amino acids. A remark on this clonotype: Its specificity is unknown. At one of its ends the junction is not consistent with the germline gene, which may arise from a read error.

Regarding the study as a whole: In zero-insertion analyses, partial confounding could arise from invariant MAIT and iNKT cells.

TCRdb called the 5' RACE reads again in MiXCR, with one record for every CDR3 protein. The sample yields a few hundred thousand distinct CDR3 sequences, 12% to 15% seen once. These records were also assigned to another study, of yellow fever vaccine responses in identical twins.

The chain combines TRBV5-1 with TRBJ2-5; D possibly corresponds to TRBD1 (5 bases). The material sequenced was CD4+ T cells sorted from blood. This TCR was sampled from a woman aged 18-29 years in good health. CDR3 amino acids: CASSWGGFAF. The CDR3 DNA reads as TGCGCCAGCAGCTGGGGCGGTTTTGCCTTC. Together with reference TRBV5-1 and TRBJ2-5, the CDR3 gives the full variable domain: KAGVTQTPRYLIKTRGQQVTLSCSPISGHRSVSWYQQTPGQGLQFLFEYFSETQRNKGNFPGRFSGRQFSNSRSEMNVSTLELGDSALYLCASSWGGFAFGPGTRLLVL.